The 26 T cell receptor beta chains below come from one sample, sequenced in a study of T-cell reconstitution after alpha-beta-depleted transplantation in children. As it was prepared, the TCRbeta library received unique molecular identifiers. TCRdb analysed the PCR reads with MiXCR anew, one entry per CDR3 protein. The sample holds about 600,000 distinct CDR3 sequences, 10% to 15% seen once. This specimen consisted of PBMCs, mostly from graft donor cells, obtained 360 days after TCRalphabeta/CD19-depleted stem cell transplant. The receptor source for this set is a male patient younger than 18 who had a stem cell transplant for acute myeloid leukemia, so the T cells may come from the graft donor.

V is TRBV7-2 and J is TRBJ2-5, with a weak D call TRBD2 (7 bases). The CDR3 spans 15 residues. The V end was cut by 5 bases, the J end by 4 bases, with 17 bases between. Germline V lookup: CDR1 SGHTA, CDR2 FQGNSA. For the CDR3, the DNA is TGTGCCAGCAGCCTCCAGTGGGGGGGCGTAGAGACCCAGTACTTC. Protein product: CASSLQWGGVETQYF.

This clonotype was observed a handful of times. The rearrangement uses TRBV4-3 and TRBJ2-3; tentative D call: TRBD2 (5 bases). This CDR3 contains 18 residues. V was pared by 4 bases and J by 2 bases, with 22 bases between. Germline V lookup: CDR1 LGHNA, CDR2 YSLEER. The CDR3 reads CASSPTVSGIPPTDTQYF. CDR3 DNA sequence: TGCGCCAGCAGCCCTACCGTCTCGGGGATACCGCCCACAGATACGCAGTATTTT.

The rearrangement uses TRBV10-3 and TRBJ2-6; D call uncertain. CDR3 size: 13 residues. With 4 bases removed from V and 1 base from J, the gap between germline ends came to 2 bases. The germline V gene has CDR1 ENHRY and CDR2 SYGVKD. The CDR3 DNA follows: TGTGCCATCAGTGGTTCTGGGGCCAACGTCCTGACTTTC. This codes for CAISGSGANVLTF.

This clonotype has a handful of counts. V and J are TRBV20-1 and TRBJ2-1, with 8 bases fitting TRBD2. With V trimmed by 1 base and J by 5 bases, 1 base remained unmatched. CDR1 is DFQATT and CDR2 is SNEGSKA in the germline V gene (reference sequence). The CDR3 sequence is 13 residues long. In DNA form, the CDR3 reads TGCAGTGCTAGAGCGCGGGGGGACAATGAGCAGTTCTTC. Residues: CSARARGDNEQFF.

This clonotype appeared many times. The chain has TRBV7-9 and TRBJ2-5, with 7 bases aligning to TRBD2. The germline V gene encodes CDR1 SEHNR and CDR2 FQNEAQ (reference sequence). V shed 5 bases and J 2 bases; nucleotides not matched to a gene: 11. The CDR3 runs to 16 residues. This chain's CDR3 is CASSLGPGGTQETQYF. In nucleotides, the CDR3 is TGTGCCAGCAGCCTTGGACCCGGGGGGACGCAAGAGACCCAGTACTTC.

This clonotype has just a few counts. V is TRBV29-1 and J is TRBJ1-1; D remains unclear. CDR3 size: 14 residues. The V and J ends lost 0 bases and 0 bases respectively, with 8 bases between them. Germline lookup yields CDR1 SQVTM and CDR2 ANQGSEA. The CDR3: CSVEERRMNTEAFF. The CDR3 nucleotides read TGCAGCGTTGAAGAGCGCAGAATGAACACTGAAGCTTTCTTT. Together with reference TRBV29-1 and TRBJ1-1, the CDR3 gives the full variable domain: SAVISQKPSRDICQRGTSLTIQCQVDSQVTMMFWYRQQPGQSLTLIATANQGSEATYESGFVIDKFPISRPNLTFSTLTVSNMSPEDSSIYLCSVEERRMNTEAFFGQGTRLTVV.

The rearrangement uses TRBV18 and TRBJ1-4; D gene unclear. From germline, CDR1 is KGHSH and CDR2 LQKENI. The CDR3 loop spans 15 amino acids. Trimming took off 1 base at V and 0 bases at J, with 6 bases between the two ends. CDR3 bases: TGTGCCAGCTCACCACAGGCCGCAACTAATGAAAAACTGTTTTTT. As protein: CASSPQAATNEKLFF.

The gene calls are TRBV6-2 or TRBV6-3 and TRBJ1-1; D perhaps matches TRBD1 (5 bases). The germline V and J ends were trimmed by 2 bases and 5 bases, with 9 bases remaining between them. From germline, CDR1 is MNHEY and CDR2 SVGEGT. The CDR3 totals 13 residues. CDR3 nucleotide sequence: TGTGCCAGCAGTTACAGGGGTGGGACTGAAGCTTTCTTT. Protein sequence: CASSYRGGTEAFF.

The rearrangement joins TRBV7-6 to TRBJ2-2; D is unresolved. The germline V gene has CDR1 SGHVS and CDR2 FNYEAQ. The CDR3 has 14 amino acids. Trimming stripped 0 bases from V and 6 bases from J, with 8 bases between. CDR3 residues: CASSLASLAGELFF. In DNA form, the CDR3 reads TGTGCCAGCAGCTTAGCTAGTCTAGCCGGGGAGCTGTTTTTT.

The chain combines TRBV3-1 with TRBJ2-7; D not resolved. Trimming shortened V by 0 bases and J by 0 bases, and 6 bases separated the two germline ends. CDR1 and CDR2 (germline): LGHDT, YNNKEL (reference sequence). The CDR3 is made up of 14 amino acids. The CDR3 region is CASSQDTRSYEQYF. CDR3 nucleotide sequence: TGTGCCAGCAGCCAAGATACTCGCTCCTACGAGCAGTACTTC.

This clonotype was seen a few times. The gene calls are TRBV29-1 and TRBJ2-7; 10 nucleotides align to TRBD1. The CDR3 runs 15 residues. V was clipped by 6 bases and J by 0 bases; unmatched bases: 8. The germline V gene encodes CDR1 SQVTM and CDR2 ANQGSEA. The CDR3 loop is CSVILTGGASYEQYF. For the CDR3, the DNA is TGCAGCGTCATCCTGACAGGGGGCGCCTCCTACGAGCAGTACTTC.

This chain connects TRBV20-1 to TRBJ2-7; 9 bases match TRBD1. CDR1 DFQATT and CDR2 SNEGSKA come from the germline V gene (reference sequence). This CDR3 comprises 14 residues. The CDR3 nucleotides are TGCAGCTCCTTAGGGACAGGGAACTCCTACGAGCAGTACTTC. It yields the protein CSSLGTGNSYEQYF.

This chain uses TRBV11-2 with TRBJ2-2; TRBD2 matches at 11 bases. Germline CDR1 is SGHAT and CDR2 is FQNNGV. After removal of 5 bases from V and 1 base from J, the junction contained 9 bases not matched to a gene. This CDR3 comprises 18 residues. The DNA for the CDR3 is TGTGCCAGCAGCCGACCTCCTGGGACTAGCGGGAACACCGGGGAGCTGTTTTTT. This encodes CASSRPPGTSGNTGELFF.

The V call is TRBV29-1, the J call TRBJ2-4; D not resolved. Germline assignment: CDR1 SQVTM and CDR2 ANQGSEA. Between the trimmed V and J ends, which lost 2 bases and 5 bases, there was a span of 10 bases. The CDR3 consists of 13 residues. The CDR3, as DNA: TGCAGCGTTGAACTGTCGGGCCAAAACATTCAGTACTTC. This gives the protein CSVELSGQNIQYF.

This clonotype was observed a few times. This chain connects TRBV7-2 to TRBJ2-5; TRBD2 matches 9 bases. In germline, CDR1 is SGHTA, CDR2 FQGNSA. The CDR3 loop spans 17 amino acids. J lost 5 bases, V lost 6 bases, and 16 bases had no gene match. Written as DNA, the CDR3 is TGTGCCAGCAGACTCACCTTGGCGGGAGGGCCGGGGGAGACCCAGTACTTC. It codes for CASRLTLAGGPGETQYF.

This clonotype was seen a handful of times. V usage is TRBV5-5 and J usage is TRBJ2-3; the match to TRBD2 covers 11 bases. This CDR3 has 18 residues. Per the germline V gene, CDR1 is SGHKS and CDR2 is YYEKEE (reference sequence). Trimming removed 6 bases from V and 4 bases from J; junction bases left unmatched: 16. The CDR3 protein is CASTFFPISGRAPDTQYF. CDR3 DNA: TGTGCCAGCACCTTTTTCCCCATTAGCGGGAGGGCCCCAGATACGCAGTATTTT.

Only a few counts were recorded for this clonotype. The genes are TRBV19 and TRBJ2-3; 10 nucleotides align to TRBD2. This CDR3 contains 15 residues. The trim removed 5 bases at V and 2 bases at J, leaving 4 bases unmatched. CDR1 is LNHDA and CDR2 is SQIVND in the germline V gene (reference sequence). CDR3 nucleotides: TGTGCCAGTAGTGCGCTAGCGGGAGACACAGATACGCAGTATTTT. It encodes CASSALAGDTDTQYF.

This clonotype has a handful of counts. V is TRBV20-1 and J is TRBJ2-1; TRBD2 might be the D (6 bases). Germline loops: CDR1 DFQATT, CDR2 SNEGSKA (reference sequence). The CDR3 loop spans 13 amino acids. The CDR3 sequence is CRTIAELYNEQFF. In DNA, the CDR3 is TGCAGGACCATAGCGGAGCTATACAATGAGCAGTTCTTC.

The sample holds a few counts of this clonotype. J is TRBJ2-7 and V is TRBV20-1; 9 bases map to TRBD1. Losses at the gene ends were 1 base for V and 12 bases for J; bases not matched to a gene: 10. Per the germline V gene, CDR1 is DFQATT and CDR2 is SNEGSKA (reference sequence). The CDR3 runs 13 residues. The CDR3 region is CSARGMGTGKMYF. CDR3 coding DNA: TGCAGTGCTAGAGGGATGGGGACAGGGAAAATGTACTTC.

There are a few counts of this clonotype. This chain links TRBV29-1 with TRBJ1-2; possibly TRBD1 for D (6 bases). This CDR3 spans 13 amino acids. Germline assignment: CDR1 SQVTM and CDR2 ANQGSEA. Trimming cost V 6 bases and J 3 bases, with 14 bases left between them. CDR3 sequence (DNA): TGCAGCGTCACAGGGTTTATTGACTATGGCTACACCTTC. This encodes CSVTGFIDYGYTF.

This clonotype was detected many times. The J gene is TRBJ2-1, the V gene TRBV7-9; either TRBD1 or TRBD2 may supply D (5 bases each). Between the trimmed V and J ends, which lost 5 bases and 5 bases, there was a span of 10 bases. Per the germline V gene, CDR1 is SEHNR and CDR2 is FQNEAQ (reference sequence). The CDR3 sequence is 13 residues long. Written as DNA, the CDR3 is TGTGCCAGCAGCGTGGGACCTAACAATGAGCAGTTCTTC. This sequence encodes CASSVGPNNEQFF.

V and J are TRBV6-5 and TRBJ2-4; no reliable D call. The CDR3 is 15 amino acids. Germline V gene sequence: CDR1 MNHEY, CDR2 SVGAGI. The V and J ends lost 2 bases and 6 bases respectively, with 14 bases between them. CDR3: CASSYIVGRSNIQYF. Here the CDR3 DNA reads TGTGCCAGCAGTTACATTGTGGGCAGATCAAACATTCAGTACTTC.

This clonotype has just a few counts. The chain recombines TRBV7-6 with TRBJ2-7, with D hard to call. The CDR3 runs 15 residues. Germline CDR1 and CDR2: SGHVS and FNYEAQ. V lost 2 bases, J lost 2 bases, and 13 bases lay in between. CDR3 nucleotides: TGTGCCAGCAGCTTACGCCGAGAAGCTCCCTACGAGCAGTACTTC. Its protein is CASSLRREAPYEQYF.

V and J are TRBV5-4 and TRBJ2-2; 11 bases line up with TRBD2. V shed 3 bases and J 5 bases; nucleotides not matched to a gene: 6. CDR3 size: 16 residues. Germline V CDR1 and CDR2: SGHNT, YYREEE (reference sequence). The CDR3 sequence is CASSSYSGRGTGELFF. The DNA of the CDR3 is TGTGCCAGCAGCTCCTATAGCGGGAGGGGTACCGGGGAGCTGTTTTTT.

This clonotype has a handful of counts. The rearrangement uses TRBV7-9 and TRBJ1-2, with D hard to call. CDR3 length: 13 amino acids. Trimming left V 6 bases short and J 6 bases short, with 14 bases between. Germline loops: CDR1 SEHNR, CDR2 FQNEAQ (reference sequence). The CDR3 here is CASSYRVGNGYTF. For the CDR3, the DNA is TGTGCCAGCAGTTATCGGGTGGGGAATGGCTACACCTTC.

This clonotype was observed at least ten times. The chain has TRBV20-1 and TRBJ2-1, with 15 bases aligning to TRBD2. This CDR3 spans 15 amino acids. Trimming took 2 bases from V and 7 from J; bases not matched to a gene: 3. Per germline, CDR1 DFQATT and CDR2 SNEGSKA (reference sequence). In DNA, the CDR3 is TGCAGTGCTAGATCCGGGACTAGCGGGAGGAATGAGCAGTTCTTC. Amino acids: CSARSGTSGRNEQFF.